Given below is one T cell receptor beta chain in context. Its antigen remains unidentified. Sequenced by immunoSEQ multiplex PCR; TCRdb stores in-frame clones only, minus some. The data hold 250,000 to 300,000 clones, with around 93% observed a single time. The study pooled second doses at about 4 or about 12 weeks. These data belong to a study of T cell responses to AZD1222 COVID-19 vaccine. Study-level points and caveats: Repertoire sampling happened only post peak T cell response.

The specimen comprised peripheral blood, sampled 28 days after the second AZD1222 dose. The sequence was collected from an adult who received the AZD1222 COVID-19 vaccine.

CDR3: CSARDPTDTQYF. CDR3 nucleotide sequence: TGCAGCGCCCGGGACCCCACAGATACGCAGTATTTT. The genes are TRBV29-1 and TRBJ2-3, with D perhaps TRBD1 or TRBD2 (5 bases each). CDR3 length equals 12 residues. Germline V gene data show CDR1 as SQVTM and CDR2 as ANQGSEA. Trimming stripped 7 bases from V and 2 bases from J, with 10 bases between.